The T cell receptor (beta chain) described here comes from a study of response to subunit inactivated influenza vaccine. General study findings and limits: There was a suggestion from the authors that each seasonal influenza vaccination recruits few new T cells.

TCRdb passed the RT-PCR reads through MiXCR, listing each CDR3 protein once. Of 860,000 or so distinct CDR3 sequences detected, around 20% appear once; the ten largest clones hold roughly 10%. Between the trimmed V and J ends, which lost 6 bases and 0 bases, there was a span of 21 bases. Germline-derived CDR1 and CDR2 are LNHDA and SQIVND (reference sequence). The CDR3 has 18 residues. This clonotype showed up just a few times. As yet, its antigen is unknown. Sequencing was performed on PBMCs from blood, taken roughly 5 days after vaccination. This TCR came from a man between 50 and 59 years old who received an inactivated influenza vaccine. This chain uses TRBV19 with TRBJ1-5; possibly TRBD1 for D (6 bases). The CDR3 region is CASRKDQQGAVSNQPQHF. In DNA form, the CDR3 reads TGTGCCAGTAGAAAAGACCAACAGGGCGCCGTTAGCAATCAGCCCCAGCATTTT.